These 7 T cell receptor beta chains originate from one sample sequenced in a study of T cell responses to AZD1222 COVID-19 vaccine. Produced via immunoSEQ multiplex PCR; TCRdb's table is partial and in-frame only. The sample gives some 200,000 clones, over 85% of which show up once; 3.9% is in the top ten. The material was peripheral blood, obtained on day 0 of AZD1222 vaccination. These receptors all stem from an adult in good health.

The chain uses TRBV28 and TRBJ2-7; a possible D gene is TRBD2 (7 bases). In germline, CDR1 is MDHEN, CDR2 SYDVKM. Trimming left V 6 bases short and J 8 bases short, with 11 bases between. The CDR3 loop spans 11 amino acids. CDR3 sequence: CASSRRGQQYF. The DNA for the CDR3 is TGTGCCAGCAGCCGGCGGGGGCAGCAGTACTTC.

This clone is a singleton in its sample. This sequence joins TRBV5-4 and TRBJ1-3, with no clear D. CDR3 length equals 15 residues. The V gene's germline CDR1 is SGHNT and CDR2 YYREEE (reference sequence). V was shortened by 3 bases and J by 0 bases, with 10 bases between the two germline ends. The CDR3, as DNA: TGTGCCAGCAGCTGGGAGGACTCCTCTGGAAACACCATATATTTT. It translates to CASSWEDSSGNTIYF.

V usage is TRBV14 and J usage is TRBJ1-3; no definite D call. Germline lookup yields CDR1 SGHDN and CDR2 FVKESK. Trimming pared 2 bases from V and 0 bases from J, leaving 14 bases between. This CDR3 has 17 residues. The CDR3 bases are TGTGCCAGCAGCCAACCCGACGTCAATCCCTCTGGAAACACCATATATTTT. Translation: CASSQPDVNPSGNTIYF. Complete variable domain (other parts from reference TRBV14 and TRBJ1-3): EAGVTQFPSHSVIEKGQTVTLRCDPISGHDNLYWYRRVMGKEIKFLLHFVKESKQDESGMPNNRFLAERTGGTYSTLKVQPAELEDSGVYFCASSQPDVNPSGNTIYFGEGSWLTVV.

The chain couples TRBV4-2 to TRBJ2-2, with 10 nucleotides matching TRBD1. Germline values: CDR1 LGHNA, CDR2 YNFKEQ. Trimming cost V 0 bases and J 6 bases; bases outside gene matches: 7. CDR3 size: 17 residues. The CDR3 DNA sequence: TGTGCCAGCAGCCAAGACCGGGACAGGGGAAACTCCGGGGAGCTGTTTTTT. Residues: CASSQDRDRGNSGELFF.

The rearrangement links TRBV6-5 to TRBJ2-1, with D perhaps matching TRBD2 (6 bases). V lost 7 bases and J 6 bases, leaving 16 bases between the germline ends. CDR3 length equals 14 residues. CDR1 is MNHEY and CDR2 is SVGAGI in the germline V gene. The CDR3 sequence is CASTRDWGGNEQFF. The CDR3 DNA follows: TGTGCCAGCACCCGGGACTGGGGCGGCAATGAGCAGTTCTTC.

The chain links TRBV3-1 (or the pseudogene TRBV3-2) to TRBJ2-1; 13 nucleotides line up with TRBD2. Germline V lookup: CDR1 LGHDT, CDR2 YNNKEL (reference sequence). This CDR3 is 15 amino acids long. V gave up 5 bases and J gave up 7 bases; unmatched junction bases: 5. The CDR3 loop reads CASSSRTSGGNEQFF. As DNA, the CDR3 is TGTGCCAGCAGCTCCCGGACTAGCGGGGGAAATGAGCAGTTCTTC.

The chain is built from TRBV28 and TRBJ2-2; D may be TRBD1 (6 bases). The CDR3 length is 11 residues. V was cut by 7 bases and J by 11 bases, with 11 bases left in between. CDR1 is MDHEN, CDR2 SYDVKM, per germline. In DNA, the CDR3 is TGTGCCAGCACTTCTGGGGGCGAGCTGTTTTTT. It is translated as CASTSGGELFF.